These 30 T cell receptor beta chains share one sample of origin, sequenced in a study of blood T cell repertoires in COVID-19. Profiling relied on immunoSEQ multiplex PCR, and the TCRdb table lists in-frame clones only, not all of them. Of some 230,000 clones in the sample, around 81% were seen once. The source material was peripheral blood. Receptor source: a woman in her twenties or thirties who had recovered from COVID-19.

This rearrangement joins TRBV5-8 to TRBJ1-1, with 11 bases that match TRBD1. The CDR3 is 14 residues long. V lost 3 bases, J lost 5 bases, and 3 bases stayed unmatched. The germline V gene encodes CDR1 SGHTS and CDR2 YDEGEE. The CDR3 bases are TGTGCCAGCAGCTCGGGGACAGGGGGGACTGAAGCTTTCTTT. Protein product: CASSSGTGGTEAFF.

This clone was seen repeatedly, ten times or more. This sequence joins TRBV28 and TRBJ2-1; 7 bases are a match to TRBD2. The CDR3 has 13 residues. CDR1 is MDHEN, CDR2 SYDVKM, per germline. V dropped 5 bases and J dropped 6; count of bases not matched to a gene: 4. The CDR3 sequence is CASSPWGGNEQFF. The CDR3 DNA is TGTGCCAGCAGTCCCTGGGGGGGCAATGAGCAGTTCTTC.

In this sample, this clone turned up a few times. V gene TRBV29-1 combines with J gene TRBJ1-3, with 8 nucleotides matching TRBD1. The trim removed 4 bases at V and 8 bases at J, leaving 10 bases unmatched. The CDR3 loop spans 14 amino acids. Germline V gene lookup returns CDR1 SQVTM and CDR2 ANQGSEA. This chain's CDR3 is CSVVYFNRGDTIYF. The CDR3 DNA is TGCAGCGTTGTATACTTTAACAGGGGGGACACCATATATTTT.

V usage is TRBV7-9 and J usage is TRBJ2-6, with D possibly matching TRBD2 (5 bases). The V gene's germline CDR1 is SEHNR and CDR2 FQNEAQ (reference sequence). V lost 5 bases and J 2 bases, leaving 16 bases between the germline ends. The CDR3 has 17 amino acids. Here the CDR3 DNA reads TGTGCCAGCAGCATAGTCCGGGGTTCAACTGGGGCCAACGTCCTGACTTTC. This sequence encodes CASSIVRGSTGANVLTF.

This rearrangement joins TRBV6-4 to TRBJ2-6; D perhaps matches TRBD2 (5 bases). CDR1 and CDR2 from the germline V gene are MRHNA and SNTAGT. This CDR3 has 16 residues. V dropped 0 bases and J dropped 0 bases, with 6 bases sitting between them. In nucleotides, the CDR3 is TGTGCCAGCAGTGACTCGGCGGGCTCTGGGGCCAACGTCCTGACTTTC. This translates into CASSDSAGSGANVLTF.

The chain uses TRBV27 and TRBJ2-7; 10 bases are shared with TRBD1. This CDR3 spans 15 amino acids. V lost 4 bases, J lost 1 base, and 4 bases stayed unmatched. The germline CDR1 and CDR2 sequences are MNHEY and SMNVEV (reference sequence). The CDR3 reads CASSSQGQGSYEQYF. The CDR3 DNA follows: TGTGCCAGCAGTTCGCAGGGACAGGGGTCCTACGAGCAGTACTTC.

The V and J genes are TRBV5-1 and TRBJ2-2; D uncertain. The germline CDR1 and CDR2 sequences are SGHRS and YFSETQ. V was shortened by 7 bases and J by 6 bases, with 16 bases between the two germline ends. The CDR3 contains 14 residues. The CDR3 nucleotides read TGCGCCAGCCGCAGGCTGATAGGTCCCGGGGAGCTGTTTTTT. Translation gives CASRRLIGPGELFF.

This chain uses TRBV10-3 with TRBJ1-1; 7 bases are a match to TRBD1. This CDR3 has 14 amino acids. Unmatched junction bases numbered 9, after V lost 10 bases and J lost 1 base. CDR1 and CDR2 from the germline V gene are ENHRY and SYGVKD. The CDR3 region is CATHRGGWNTEAFF. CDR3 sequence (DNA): TGTGCCACCCACAGGGGTGGATGGAACACTGAAGCTTTCTTT.

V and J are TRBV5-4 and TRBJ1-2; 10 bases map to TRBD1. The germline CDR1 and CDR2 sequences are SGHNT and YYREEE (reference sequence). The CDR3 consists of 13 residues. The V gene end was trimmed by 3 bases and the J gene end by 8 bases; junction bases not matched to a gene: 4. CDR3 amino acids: CASSWGTGEGYTF. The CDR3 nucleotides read TGTGCCAGCAGCTGGGGGACAGGGGAAGGCTACACCTTC.

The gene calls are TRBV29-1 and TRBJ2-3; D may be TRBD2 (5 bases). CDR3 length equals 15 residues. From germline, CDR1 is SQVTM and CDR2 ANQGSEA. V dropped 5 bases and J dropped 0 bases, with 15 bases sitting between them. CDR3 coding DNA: TGCAGCGTTCGAGCGCGGCGGGTTAGCACAGATACGCAGTATTTT. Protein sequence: CSVRARRVSTDTQYF.

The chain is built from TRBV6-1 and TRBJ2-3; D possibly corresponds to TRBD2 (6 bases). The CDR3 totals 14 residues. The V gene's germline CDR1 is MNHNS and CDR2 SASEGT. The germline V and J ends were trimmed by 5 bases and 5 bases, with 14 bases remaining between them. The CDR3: CASSRSGEGDTQYF. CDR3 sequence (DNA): TGTGCCAGCAGTAGATCGGGAGAGGGAGATACGCAGTATTTT.

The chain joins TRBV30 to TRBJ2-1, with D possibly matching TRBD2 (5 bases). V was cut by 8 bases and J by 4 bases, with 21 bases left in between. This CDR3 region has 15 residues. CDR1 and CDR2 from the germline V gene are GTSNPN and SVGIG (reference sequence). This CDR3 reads CAQKQSGLFYNEQFF. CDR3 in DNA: TGTGCCCAGAAACAGAGCGGATTATTTTACAATGAGCAGTTCTTC. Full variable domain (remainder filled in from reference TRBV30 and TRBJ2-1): SQTIHQWPATLVQPVGSPLSLECTVEGTSNPNLYWYRQAAGRGLQLLFYSVGIGQISSEVPQNLSASRPQDRQFILSSKKLLLSDSGFYLCAQKQSGLFYNEQFFGPGTRLTVL.

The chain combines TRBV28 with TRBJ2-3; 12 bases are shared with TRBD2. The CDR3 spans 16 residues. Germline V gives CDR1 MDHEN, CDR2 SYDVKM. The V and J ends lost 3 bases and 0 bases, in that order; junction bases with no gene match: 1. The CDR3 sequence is CASSFGTSGSTDTQYF. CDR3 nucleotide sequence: TGTGCCAGCAGTTTCGGGACTAGCGGGAGCACAGATACGCAGTATTTT.

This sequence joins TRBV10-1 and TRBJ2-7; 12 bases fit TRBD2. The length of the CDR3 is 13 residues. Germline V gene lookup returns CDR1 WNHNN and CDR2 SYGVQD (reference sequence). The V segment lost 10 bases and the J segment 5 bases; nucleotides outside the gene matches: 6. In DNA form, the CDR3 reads TGCGCCATTCTAGCGGGAGGGTACCACGAGCAGTACTTC. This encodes CAILAGGYHEQYF.

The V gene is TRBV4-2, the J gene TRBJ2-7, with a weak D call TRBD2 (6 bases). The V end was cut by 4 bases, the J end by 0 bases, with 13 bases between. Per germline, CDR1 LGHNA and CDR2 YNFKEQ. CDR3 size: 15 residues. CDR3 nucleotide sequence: TGTGCCAGCAGCCGACTAGACGGGAACTCCTACGAGCAGTACTTC. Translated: CASSRLDGNSYEQYF.

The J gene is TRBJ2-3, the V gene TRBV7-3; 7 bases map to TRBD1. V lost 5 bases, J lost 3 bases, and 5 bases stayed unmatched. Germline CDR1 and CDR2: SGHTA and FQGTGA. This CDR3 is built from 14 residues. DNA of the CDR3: TGTGCCAGCAGCACGGGACAGCAGACAGATACGCAGTATTTT. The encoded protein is CASSTGQQTDTQYF.

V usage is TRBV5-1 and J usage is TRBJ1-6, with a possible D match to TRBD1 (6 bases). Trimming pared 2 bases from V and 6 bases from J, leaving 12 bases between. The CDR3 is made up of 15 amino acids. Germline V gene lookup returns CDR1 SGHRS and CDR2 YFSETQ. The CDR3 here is CASSLLEGVNSPLHF. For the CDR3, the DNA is TGCGCCAGCAGCTTATTAGAGGGGGTTAATTCACCCCTCCACTTT.

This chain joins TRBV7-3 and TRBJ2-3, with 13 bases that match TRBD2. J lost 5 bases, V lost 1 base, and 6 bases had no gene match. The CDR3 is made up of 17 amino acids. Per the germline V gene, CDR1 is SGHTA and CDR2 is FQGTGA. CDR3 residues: CASSLMRLAGGIDTQYF. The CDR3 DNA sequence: TGTGCCAGCAGCTTAATGAGACTAGCGGGAGGTATAGATACGCAGTATTTT.

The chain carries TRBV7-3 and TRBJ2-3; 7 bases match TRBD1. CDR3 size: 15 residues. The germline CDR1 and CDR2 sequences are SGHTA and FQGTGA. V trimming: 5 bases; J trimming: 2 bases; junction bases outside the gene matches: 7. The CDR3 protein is CASSPGTVSTDTQYF. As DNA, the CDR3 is TGTGCCAGCAGCCCGGGGACAGTATCCACAGATACGCAGTATTTT.

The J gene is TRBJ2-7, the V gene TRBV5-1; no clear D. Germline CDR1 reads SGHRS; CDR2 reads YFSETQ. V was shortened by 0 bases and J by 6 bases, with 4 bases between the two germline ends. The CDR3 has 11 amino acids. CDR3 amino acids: CASSLVSEQYF. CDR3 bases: TGCGCCAGCAGCTTGGTCAGCGAGCAGTACTTC.

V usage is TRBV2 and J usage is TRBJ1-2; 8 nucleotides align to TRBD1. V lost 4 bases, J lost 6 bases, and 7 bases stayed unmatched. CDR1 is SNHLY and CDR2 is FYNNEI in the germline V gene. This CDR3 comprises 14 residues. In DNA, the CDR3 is TGTGCCAGCAGTGGACAGGGGCCCTTTCATGGCTACACCTTC. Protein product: CASSGQGPFHGYTF.

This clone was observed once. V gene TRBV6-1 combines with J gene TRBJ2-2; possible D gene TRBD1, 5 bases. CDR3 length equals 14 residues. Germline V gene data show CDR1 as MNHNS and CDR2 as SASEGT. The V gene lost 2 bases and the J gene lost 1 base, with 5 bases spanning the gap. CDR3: CASSEQGNTGELFF. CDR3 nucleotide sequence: TGTGCCAGCAGTGAACAGGGGAACACCGGGGAGCTGTTTTTT.

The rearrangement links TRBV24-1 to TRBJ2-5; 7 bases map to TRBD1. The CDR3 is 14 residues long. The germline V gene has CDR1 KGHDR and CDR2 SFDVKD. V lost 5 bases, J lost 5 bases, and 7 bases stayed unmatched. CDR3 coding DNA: TGTGCCACCAGTGGAGACAGGGTTCGGGAGACCCAGTACTTC. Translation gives CATSGDRVRETQYF.

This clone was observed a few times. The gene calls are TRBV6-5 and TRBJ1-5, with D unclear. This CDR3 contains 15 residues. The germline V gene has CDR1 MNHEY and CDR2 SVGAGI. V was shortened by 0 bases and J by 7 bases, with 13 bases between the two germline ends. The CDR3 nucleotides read TGTGCCAGCAGTTACTCTTCGCATAACAGACAGCCCCAGCATTTT. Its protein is CASSYSSHNRQPQHF.

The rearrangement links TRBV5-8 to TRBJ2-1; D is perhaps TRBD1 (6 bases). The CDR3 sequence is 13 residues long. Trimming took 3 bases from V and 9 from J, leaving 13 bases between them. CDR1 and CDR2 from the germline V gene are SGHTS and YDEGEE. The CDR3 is CASSSLEGVEQFF. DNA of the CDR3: TGTGCCAGCAGCTCACTAGAGGGGGTTGAGCAGTTCTTC.

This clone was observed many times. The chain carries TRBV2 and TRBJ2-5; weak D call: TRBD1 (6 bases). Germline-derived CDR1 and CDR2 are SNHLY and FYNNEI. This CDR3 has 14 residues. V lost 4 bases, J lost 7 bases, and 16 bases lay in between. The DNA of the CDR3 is TGTGCCAGCAGTGTAGCAGGGGCCCTCGGGACCCAGTACTTC. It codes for CASSVAGALGTQYF.

CDR3 in DNA: TGTGCCAGCAGGTCACCACAGGGGGCCTCCTACGAGCAGTACTTC. Translating it yields CASRSPQGASYEQYF. The chain is built from TRBV28 and TRBJ2-7, with 9 bases identical to TRBD1. This CDR3 is built from 15 residues. V shed 6 bases and J 0 bases; nucleotides not matched to a gene: 6. Germline assignment: CDR1 MDHEN and CDR2 SYDVKM.

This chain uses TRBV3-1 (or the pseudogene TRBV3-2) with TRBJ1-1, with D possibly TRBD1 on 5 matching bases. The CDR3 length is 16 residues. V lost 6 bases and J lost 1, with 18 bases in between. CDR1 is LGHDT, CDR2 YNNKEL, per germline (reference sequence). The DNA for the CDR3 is TGTGCCAGCAGTCCAAGCCAAACAGGACAGAACACTGAAGCTTTCTTT. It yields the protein CASSPSQTGQNTEAFF.

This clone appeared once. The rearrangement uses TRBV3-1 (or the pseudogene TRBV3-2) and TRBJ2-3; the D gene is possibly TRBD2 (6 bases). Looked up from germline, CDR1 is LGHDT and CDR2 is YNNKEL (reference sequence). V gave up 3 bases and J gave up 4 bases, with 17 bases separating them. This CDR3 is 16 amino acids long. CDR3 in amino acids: CASSHGGTTFSDTQYF. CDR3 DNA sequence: TGTGCCAGCAGCCACGGAGGGACCACTTTCTCAGATACGCAGTATTTT.

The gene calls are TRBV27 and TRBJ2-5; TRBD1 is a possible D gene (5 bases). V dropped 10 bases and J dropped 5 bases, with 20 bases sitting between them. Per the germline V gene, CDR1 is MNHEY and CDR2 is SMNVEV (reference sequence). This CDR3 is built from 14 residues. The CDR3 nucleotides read TGTGCCACCATGCCCAGGGTAACCACGGAGACCCAGTACTTC. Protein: CATMPRVTTETQYF.